This T cell receptor beta chain was captured by sequencing in a study of blood T cell repertoires in COVID-19. Sequencing was performed with immunoSEQ multiplex PCR; in TCRdb, only in-frame clones are kept and a portion is missing. The table shows about 140,000 clones, with 84% occurring only once. The germline V gene has CDR1 MNHEY and CDR2 SVGAGI. This CDR3 spans 15 amino acids. V lost 4 bases, J lost 5 bases, and 15 bases lay in between. The chain couples TRBV6-5 to TRBJ2-1; D may be TRBD1 (6 bases). Sequencing was done on a sample of PBMCs or T cells enriched from blood (not recorded which). This sequence was found in a woman between 45 and 60 years old with acute COVID-19. The DNA for the CDR3 is TGTGCCAGCAGTTTTTCCCGGGACACCCACAATGAGCAGTTCTTC. It codes for CASSFSRDTHNEQFF.